The next 4 T cell receptor beta chains were all read from a single sample in a study of response to subunit inactivated influenza vaccine. In TCRdb, the RT-PCR reads were re-called with MiXCR into one record per CDR3 protein. The table lists about 540,000 distinct CDR3 sequences, less than 15% of them singletons. Sequenced material: PBMCs from blood, taken approximately 12 days after vaccination. The receptors were sampled from a man in his forties or fifties who received an inactivated influenza vaccine.

This clonotype has only a few counts. CDR3 in amino acids: CAWSGTGNQPQHF. Here the CDR3 DNA reads TGTGCCTGGAGTGGGACAGGGAATCAGCCCCAGCATTTT. V is TRBV30 and J is TRBJ1-5; 8 bases are a match to TRBD1. V lost 1 base and J lost 4; bases outside the gene matches: 0. The CDR3 extends over 13 amino acids. The germline V gene encodes CDR1 GTSNPN and CDR2 SVGIG (reference sequence).

The chain combines TRBV5-1 with TRBJ2-1; D remains unclear. The V gene's germline CDR1 is SGHRS and CDR2 YFSETQ. The CDR3 spans 15 residues. Trimming removed 0 bases at V and 3 bases at J, with 10 bases between. Here the CDR3 reads CASSLVRMDYNEQFF. The CDR3 bases are TGCGCCAGCAGCTTGGTAAGGATGGACTACAATGAGCAGTTCTTC. The variable domain in full, with the rest retrieved from reference TRBV5-1 and TRBJ2-1, is KAGVTQTPRYLIKTRGQQVTLSCSPISGHRSVSWYQQTPGQGLQFLFEYFSETQRNKGNFPGRFSGRQFSNSRSEMNVSTLELGDSALYLCASSLVRMDYNEQFFGPGTRLTVL.

A few counts support this clonotype. This chain connects TRBV6-2 or TRBV6-3 to TRBJ2-7; the D is unclear. Trimming shortened V by 4 bases and J by 3 bases, and 13 bases separated the two germline ends. CDR1 and CDR2 from the germline V gene are MNHEY and SVGEGT. This CDR3 has 14 amino acids. CDR3 in DNA: TGTGCCAGCAGTTTTGAACAAGTATTCTACGAGCAGTACTTC. Translating it yields CASSFEQVFYEQYF.

In DNA form, the CDR3 reads TGTGCCAGCAGCTTAGTCACGGGAATGGAGACCCAGTACTTC. As protein: CASSLVTGMETQYF. J is TRBJ2-5 and V is TRBV7-2; maybe TRBD2 (5 bases). This CDR3 is 14 amino acids long. V dropped 1 base and J dropped 5 bases, with 11 bases sitting between them. Germline CDR1 reads SGHTA; CDR2 reads FQGNSA. The full variable domain, with the rest looked up from reference TRBV7-2 and TRBJ2-5, is GAGVSQSPSNKVTEKGKDVELRCDPISGHTALYWYRQSLGQGLEFLIYFQGNSAPDKSGLPSDRFSAERTGGSVSTLTIQRTQQEDSAVYLCASSLVTGMETQYFGPGTRLLVL.